These 11 T cell receptor beta chains share one sample of origin, sequenced in a study of T-cell memory formation after mild COVID-19. TCRdb recomputed calls from the 5' RACE reads with MiXCR, one row per CDR3 protein. The data contain approximately 100,000 distinct CDR3 sequences, about an eighth of them singletons. The specimen sequenced was PBMCs or a T cell subset sorted from them (not recorded which). The receptor set was obtained from an adult woman who had mild COVID-19 (a few samples of this study predate the infection). Cell type and time point are not known.

This clonotype was counted only a few times. This chain connects TRBV19 to TRBJ2-7; 7 bases are shared with TRBD1. Germline CDR1 reads LNHDA; CDR2 reads SQIVND (reference sequence). The CDR3 is 14 residues long. V was pared by 4 bases and J by 3 bases, with 6 bases of the junction left unmatched. For the CDR3, the DNA is TGTGCCAGTAGTAGCCGGGACAGCTTCTACGAGCAGTACTTC. Amino acids: CASSSRDSFYEQYF.

V is TRBV12-3 or TRBV12-4 and J is TRBJ2-1; D could derive from TRBD1 or TRBD2 (5 bases each). The length of the CDR3 is 13 residues. Trimming pared 5 bases from V and 6 bases from J, leaving 11 bases between. DNA of the CDR3: TGTGCCAGCAGTACGGGGCCCAGCAATGAGCAGTTCTTC. Its translation is CASSTGPSNEQFF.

This clonotype came up a few times. In DNA, the CDR3 is TGTGCCAGCAGTTACTCGCTGGGAATCTACGAGCAGTACTTC. This encodes CASSYSLGIYEQYF. V is TRBV6-2 or TRBV6-3 and J is TRBJ2-7; no clear D gene. Trimming shortened V by 0 bases and J by 3 bases, and 9 bases separated the two germline ends. Germline CDR1 and CDR2: MNHEY and SVGEGT. There are 14 residues in the CDR3.

This clonotype was picked up a small number of times. The chain uses TRBV4-3 and TRBJ2-7; D may be TRBD1 (6 bases). V shed 1 base and J shed 0 bases, with 13 bases lying between them. Germline-derived CDR1 and CDR2 are LGHNA and YSLEER. CDR3 length equals 16 residues. CDR3 region: CASSQASRDTSYEQYF. DNA for the CDR3: TGCGCCAGCAGCCAAGCGTCCCGGGACACCTCCTACGAGCAGTACTTC.

This clonotype has a handful of counts. The V call is TRBV27, the J call TRBJ2-7; 16 positions agree with TRBD2. The CDR3 runs to 19 residues. In germline, CDR1 is MNHEY, CDR2 SMNVEV (reference sequence). V lost 5 bases, J lost 4 bases, and 14 bases stayed unmatched. CDR3 region: CASSPWGLAGGPNRYEQYF. In nucleotides, the CDR3 is TGTGCCAGCAGTCCCTGGGGACTAGCGGGAGGGCCGAACCGATACGAGCAGTACTTC.

This rearrangement joins TRBV4-3 to TRBJ2-7; 7 nucleotides align to TRBD2. V lost 0 bases, J lost 3 bases, and 14 bases stayed unmatched. The length of the CDR3 is 18 residues. Germline CDR1 reads LGHNA; CDR2 reads YSLEER. CDR3 residues: CASSQDNSLAGVFYEQYF. In DNA, the CDR3 is TGCGCCAGCAGCCAAGACAATTCGCTGGCGGGAGTTTTCTACGAGCAGTACTTC.

This clonotype was counted only a few times. The chain combines TRBV19 with TRBJ2-1; the match to TRBD2 covers 11 bases. The CDR3 spans 15 residues. The V gene end was trimmed by 7 bases and the J gene end by 6 bases; junction bases not matched to a gene: 8. Germline loops: CDR1 LNHDA, CDR2 SQIVND (reference sequence). CDR3 in amino acids: CASTPLAGVLNEQFF. As DNA, the CDR3 is TGTGCCAGTACCCCACTAGCGGGAGTCCTCAATGAGCAGTTCTTC. Combining the CDR3 with reference TRBV19 and TRBJ2-1 gives the whole variable domain DGGITQSPKYLFRKEGQNVTLSCEQNLNHDAMYWYRQDPGQGLRLIYYSQIVNDFQKGDIAEGYSVSREKKESFPLTVTSAQKNPTAFYLCASTPLAGVLNEQFFGPGTRLTVL.

This clonotype showed up just a few times. J is TRBJ1-1 and V is TRBV7-2; weak D call: TRBD1 (5 bases). The length of the CDR3 is 14 residues. Deletions cut 4 bases from V and 1 base from J, with 10 bases between. CDR1 is SGHTA and CDR2 is FQGNSA in the germline V gene. The CDR3 loop is CASSYLTANTEAFF. DNA for the CDR3: TGTGCCAGCAGCTACCTGACAGCGAACACTGAAGCTTTCTTT.

This chain connects TRBV19 to TRBJ2-7; D is unclear. Between the trimmed V and J ends, which lost 7 bases and 0 bases, there was a span of 7 bases. The germline V gene has CDR1 LNHDA and CDR2 SQIVND (reference sequence). This CDR3 region has 12 residues. The CDR3 bases are TGTGCCAGTACGTCGGACTCCTACGAGCAGTACTTC. Its protein is CASTSDSYEQYF.

V usage is TRBV5-6 and J usage is TRBJ2-3; D remains ambiguous. The CDR3 contains 14 residues. Trimming removed 1 base from V and 0 bases from J, with 6 bases in between. CDR1 is SGHDT and CDR2 is YYEEEE in the germline V gene. The CDR3 protein is CASSLLPSTDTQYF. The CDR3 coding sequence is TGTGCCAGCAGCTTGCTCCCTAGCACAGATACGCAGTATTTT.

The J gene is TRBJ1-2, the V gene TRBV5-1, with a weak D call TRBD1 (6 bases). The germline gives CDR1 SGHRS, CDR2 YFSETQ. There are 14 residues in the CDR3. V was shortened by 4 bases and J by 2 bases, with 12 bases between the two germline ends. This CDR3 is CASSLRQANYGYTF. The CDR3 coding sequence is TGCGCCAGCAGCCTCCGACAGGCGAACTATGGCTACACCTTC.